This TCR beta chain was profiled in a study of Ad26.COV2.S vaccination and SARS-CoV-2 variants. Study at large: Dosing was one shot or two shots 56 days apart. Study-wide results and caveats: Using TCR breadth and depth analyses may have led to underestimated total T cell responses.

Per germline, CDR1 SGHTA and CDR2 FQGNSA. The CDR3 totals 11 residues. V was clipped by 0 bases and J by 5 bases, with 0 bases between them. Treatment given: about 20 received Ad26.COV2.S at low or high dose, single or two shots; about five received placebo; per-sample allocation not given. Following the first vaccine or placebo injection, samples were taken on day 63. Concerning this clone itself: Its antigen is not known. A much bigger clone sits one base away, suggesting this may be a read error. The identical CDR3 is also encoded by other nucleotide sequences in the sample.

Here immunoSEQ multiplex PCR was the method, and the copy in TCRdb shows in-frame clones only, minus some. Of hundreds of thousands of clones in the sample, about four fifths are singletons; the top ten hold nearly 7.5%. The V and J genes are TRBV7-2 and TRBJ2-3; D is uncertain. This TCR was sampled from a person between 18 and 59 years old who received the Ad26.COV2.S COVID-19 vaccine or a placebo. The material sequenced was peripheral blood, taken in a trial of Ad26.COV2.S vaccine versus placebo. The CDR3, as DNA: TGTGCCAGCAGCTTAGCAGATACGCAGTATTTT. It yields the protein CASSLADTQYF.